This T cell receptor (beta chain) was sequenced for a study of T cells in Graves' hyperthyroidism and ophthalmopathy. Whole-study results and caveats: A model using 13 V-J features told ophthalmopathy apart from stable hyperthyroidism. Expanded thyroid clonotypes (above 0.001) were mostly also found in blood.

Patients having uncontrolled infection, another autoimmune disease, pregnancy or lactation were not included. This clonotype has only a few counts. Its antigen is currently unknown. Trimming cost V 3 bases and J 6 bases, with 10 bases left between them. Germline V gene data show CDR1 as MNHNS and CDR2 as SASEGT. This CDR3 has 13 amino acids. RNA transcripts yielded amplified TCR beta CDR3 regions. The TCR CDR3 first-round RT-PCR relied on the HTBI primer set. TCRdb re-analysed the multiplex PCR reads in MiXCR, keeping a single row per CDR3 protein. The sample consists of 300,000 to 500,000 distinct CDR3 sequences, under 15% of them appearing once.

The specimen was blood. This receptor was identified in a woman in her 30s with Graves' hyperthyroidism. The rearrangement uses TRBV6-1 and TRBJ2-3; the D gene is possibly TRBD2 (5 bases). The CDR3 is CASSDRGIDTQYF. DNA of the CDR3: TGTGCCAGCAGTGATAGAGGGATCGATACGCAGTATTTT.